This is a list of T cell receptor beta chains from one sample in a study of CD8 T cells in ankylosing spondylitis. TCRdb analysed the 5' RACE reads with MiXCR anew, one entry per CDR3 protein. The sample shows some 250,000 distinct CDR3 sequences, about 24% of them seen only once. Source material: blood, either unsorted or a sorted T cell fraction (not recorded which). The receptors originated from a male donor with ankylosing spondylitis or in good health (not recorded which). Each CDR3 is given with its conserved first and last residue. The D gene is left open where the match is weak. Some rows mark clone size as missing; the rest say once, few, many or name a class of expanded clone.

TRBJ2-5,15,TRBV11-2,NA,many,CASSLVPSRGETQYF,TGTGCCAGCAGCTTAGTGCCCTCGAGGGGAGAGACCCAGTACTTC
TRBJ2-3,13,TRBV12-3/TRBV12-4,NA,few,CASSFRESDTQYF,TGTGCCAGCAGTTTTAGAGAATCAGATACGCAGTATTTT
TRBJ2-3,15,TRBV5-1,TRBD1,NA,CASSRTGGSEDTQYF,TGCGCCAGCAGCCGGACAGGGGGGTCCGAGGATACGCAGTATTTT
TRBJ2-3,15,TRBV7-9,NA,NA,CASSSRLEGTDTQYF,TGTGCCAGCAGCTCACGACTAGAGGGCACAGATACGCAGTATTTT
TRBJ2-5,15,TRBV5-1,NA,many,CASSLRYDSGRAQYF,TGCGCCAGCAGCCTCCGGTATGACAGCGGGCGGGCCCAGTACTTC
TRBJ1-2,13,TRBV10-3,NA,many,CAISPGQLDGYTF,TGTGCCATCAGTCCGGGACAACTCGATGGCTACACCTTC
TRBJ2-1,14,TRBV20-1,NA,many,CSATRRLSYNEQFF,TGCAGTGCCACCAGGCGGCTCTCCTACAATGAGCAGTTCTTC
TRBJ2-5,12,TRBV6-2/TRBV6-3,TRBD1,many,CASGQGWQTQYF,TGTGCCAGCGGACAGGGTTGGCAGACCCAGTACTTC
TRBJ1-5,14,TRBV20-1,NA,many,CSASTGVINQPQHF,TGCAGTGCTAGTACCGGGGTTATCAATCAGCCCCAGCATTTT
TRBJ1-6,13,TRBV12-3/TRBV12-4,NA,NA,CASSSILGSPLHF,TGTGCCAGCAGTTCTATTTTGGGTTCACCCCTCCACTTT
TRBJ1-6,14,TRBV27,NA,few,CASSLSVPTSPLHF,TGTGCCAGCAGTTTATCGGTGCCAACTTCACCCCTCCACTTT
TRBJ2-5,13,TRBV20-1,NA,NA,CSAKGVSKETQYF,TGCAGCGCGAAGGGCGTTTCAAAGGAGACCCAGTACTTC
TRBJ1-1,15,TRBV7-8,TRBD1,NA,CASSPGQALGTEAFF,TGTGCCAGCAGCCCTGGACAGGCCTTGGGCACTGAAGCTTTCTTT
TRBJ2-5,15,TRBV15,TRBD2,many,CATSFRGGSQETQYF,TGTGCCACCAGCTTCCGGGGGGGCAGTCAAGAGACCCAGTACTTC
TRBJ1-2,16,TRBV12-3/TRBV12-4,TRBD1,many,CASSSSGRQGSYGYTF,TGTGCCAGCAGCTCAAGCGGCCGACAGGGTAGCTATGGCTACACCTTC
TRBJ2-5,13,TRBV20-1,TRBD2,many,CSATWAGGVTQYF,TGCAGTGCCACGTGGGCGGGGGGGGTGACCCAGTACTTC
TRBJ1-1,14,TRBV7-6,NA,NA,CASSHGHLNTEAFF,TGTGCCAGCAGCCACGGACATCTGAACACTGAAGCTTTCTTT
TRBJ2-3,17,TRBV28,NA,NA,CASSLVPSRASTDTQYF,TGTGCCAGCAGTTTAGTCCCATCAAGGGCCTCCACAGATACGCAGTATTTT
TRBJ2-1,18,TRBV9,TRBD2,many,CASTPGLAGVLGGEEQFF,TGTGCCAGCACCCCCGGACTAGCGGGGGTTCTTGGGGGTGAGGAGCAGTTCTTC
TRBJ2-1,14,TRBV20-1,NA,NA,CSASLRYSYNEQFF,TGCAGTGCTAGTTTGCGGTACTCCTACAATGAGCAGTTCTTC
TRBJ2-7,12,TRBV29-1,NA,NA,CSVGRGGDEQYF,TGCAGCGTTGGTAGGGGGGGGGACGAGCAGTACTTC
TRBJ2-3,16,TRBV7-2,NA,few,CASSPNTWVGTDTQYF,TGTGCCAGCAGCCCCAACACCTGGGTGGGCACAGATACGCAGTATTTT
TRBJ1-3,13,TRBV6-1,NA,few,CASRRTLGNTIYF,TGTGCCAGCAGGAGGACACTTGGAAACACCATATATTTT
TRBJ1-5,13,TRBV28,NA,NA,CASRPGPTQPQHF,TGTGCCAGCAGACCGGGACCAACTCAGCCCCAGCATTTT
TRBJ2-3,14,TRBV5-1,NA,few,CASSFQTGTDTQYF,TGCGCCAGCAGCTTCCAGACAGGCACAGATACGCAGTATTTT
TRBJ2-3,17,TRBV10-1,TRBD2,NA,CASSEMWGGTGTDTQYF,TGCGCCAGCAGTGAGATGTGGGGGGGGACGGGCACAGATACGCAGTATTTT
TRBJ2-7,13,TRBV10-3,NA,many,CAISDRVAYEQYF,TGTGCCATCAGTGATAGGGTAGCCTACGAGCAGTACTTC
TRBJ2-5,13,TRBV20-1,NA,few,CSARDEARETQYF,TGCAGTGCTAGAGACGAGGCCCGAGAGACCCAGTACTTC
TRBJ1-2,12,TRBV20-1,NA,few,CSAVVGTVGYTF,TGCAGTGCAGTTGTGGGGACGGTAGGCTACACCTTC
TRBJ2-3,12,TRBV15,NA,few,CATSRAADTQYF,TGTGCCACCAGCAGAGCGGCAGATACGCAGTATTTT
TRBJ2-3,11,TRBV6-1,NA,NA,CASSEYDRQYF,TGTGCCAGCAGTGAATATGATAGGCAGTATTTT
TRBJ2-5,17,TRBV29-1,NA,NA,CSVDSAGLQGIQETQYF,TGCAGCGTTGACAGCGCGGGACTACAGGGTATCCAAGAGACCCAGTACTTC
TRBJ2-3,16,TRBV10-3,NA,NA,CATLGQLPFSTDTQYF,TGTGCCACTCTAGGACAATTGCCATTTAGCACAGATACGCAGTATTTT
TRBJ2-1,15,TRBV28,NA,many,CASSRSRLGNNEQFF,TGTGCCAGCAGTCGTTCGAGGTTGGGGAACAATGAGCAGTTCTTC
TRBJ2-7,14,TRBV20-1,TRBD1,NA,CSARARQGSHEQYF,TGCAGTGCTAGGGCCCGACAGGGATCGCACGAGCAGTACTTC
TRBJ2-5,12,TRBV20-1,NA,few,CSARDRVETQYF,TGCAGTGCTAGAGACAGGGTGGAGACCCAGTACTTC
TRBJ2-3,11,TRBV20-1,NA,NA,CSAPQPDTQYF,TGCAGTGCTCCACAGCCAGATACGCAGTATTTT
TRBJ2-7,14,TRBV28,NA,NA,CASSLQGWGYEQYF,TGTGCCAGCAGTTTACAGGGGTGGGGATACGAGCAGTACTTC
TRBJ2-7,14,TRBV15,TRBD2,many,CATSRGAGTYEQYF,TGTGCCACCAGCAGAGGAGCGGGGACCTACGAGCAGTACTTC
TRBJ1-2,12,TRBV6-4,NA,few,CASSLTNYGYTF,TGTGCCAGCAGTCTGACTAACTATGGCTACACCTTC
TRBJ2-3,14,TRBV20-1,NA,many,CSARDPEGPDTQYF,TGCAGTGCTAGGGACCCAGAGGGGCCAGATACGCAGTATTTT
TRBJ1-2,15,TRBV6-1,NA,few,CASRSVPRTSYGYTF,TGTGCCAGCAGAAGTGTCCCCCGGACCTCGTATGGCTACACCTTC
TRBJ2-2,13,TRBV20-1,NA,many,CSASGGNTGELFF,TGCAGTGCTAGCGGGGGGAACACCGGGGAGCTGTTTTTT
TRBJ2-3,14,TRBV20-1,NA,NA,CSAGWGSGEDTQYF,TGCAGTGCAGGTTGGGGTAGCGGCGAAGATACGCAGTATTTT
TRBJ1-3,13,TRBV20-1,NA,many,CSASGRSGNTIYF,TGCAGTGCTAGTGGGAGATCTGGAAACACCATATATTTT
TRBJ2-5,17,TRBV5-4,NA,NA,CASSGRLSGGVKETQYF,TGTGCCAGCAGCGGTCGTCTTAGCGGAGGGGTGAAAGAGACCCAGTACTTC
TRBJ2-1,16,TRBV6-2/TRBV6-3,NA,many,CASSYLPGSSYNEQFF,TGTGCCAGCAGTTACCTGCCGGGTAGCTCCTACAATGAGCAGTTCTTC
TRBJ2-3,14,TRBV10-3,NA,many,CAISERDQPGTQYF,TGTGCCATCAGTGAAAGAGATCAACCGGGGACGCAGTATTTT
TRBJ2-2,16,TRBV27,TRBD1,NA,CASRRGQGAPTGELFF,TGTGCCAGCAGGAGGGGACAGGGGGCGCCCACCGGGGAGCTGTTTTTT
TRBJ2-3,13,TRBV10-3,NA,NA,CAIGTGLIDTQYF,TGTGCCATCGGAACAGGGTTGATTGATACGCAGTATTTT
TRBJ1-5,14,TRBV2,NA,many,CASSDLAANQPQHF,TGTGCCAGCAGTGATCTGGCAGCAAATCAGCCCCAGCATTTT
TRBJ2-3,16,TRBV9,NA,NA,CASSVGDSSRTDTQYF,TGTGCCAGCAGCGTAGGTGATAGTAGTCGCACAGATACGCAGTATTTT
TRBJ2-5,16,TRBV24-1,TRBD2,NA,CATSDWGTRSQETQYF,TGTGCCACCAGTGATTGGGGGACTAGATCCCAAGAGACCCAGTACTTC
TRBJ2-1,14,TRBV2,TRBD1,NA,CASCKDRTNNEQFF,TGTGCCAGCTGTAAGGACAGGACGAACAATGAGCAGTTCTTC